This T cell receptor beta chain was identified in a study of CD8 T cells in ankylosing spondylitis. This clonotype came up a few times. Germline loops: CDR1 SGDLS, CDR2 YYNGEE. CDR3 length: 15 amino acids. Trimming removed 0 bases from V and 6 bases from J, with 13 bases in between. One entry per CDR3 protein, called by TCRdb with MiXCR from the 5' RACE reads. Counted here are roughly 30,000 distinct CDR3 sequences, approximately 15% occurring once; the ten biggest clones make up 36%. Sequencing was done on a sample of blood. This chain connects TRBV9 to TRBJ2-4, with a weak D call TRBD1 (6 bases). The TCR was taken from a male donor with ankylosing spondylitis or in good health (not recorded which). DNA for the CDR3: TGTGCCAGCAGCGTAGAGGCTGGGGGCGGAAACATTCAGTACTTC. Translating gives CASSVEAGGGNIQYF.